This T cell receptor beta chain was sequenced in a study of T cells in Graves' hyperthyroidism and ophthalmopathy. Study at large: Peripheral blood draws took place at initial diagnosis, ahead of any treatment.

Patients aged 18 to 65 had newly diagnosed hyperthyroidism lasting under 2 months. The study's findings and limits: For ophthalmopathy, model prediction preceded onset by a median roughly 6.2 months. Most thyroid clonotypes expanded above 0.001 appeared in blood too.

TCR beta CDR3 sequences were amplified from RNA transcripts. First-round RT-PCR with HTBI primers amplified the TCR CDR3 region. TCRdb re-called the multiplex PCR reads with MiXCR, one entry per CDR3 protein. The repertoire consists of hundreds of thousands of distinct CDR3 sequences, with approximately 15% occurring once and the leading ten covering 15% to 20%. This clonotype was recorded many times. Its specificity is unknown. The source material was blood. The TCR originated in a woman younger than 35 with Graves' hyperthyroidism.

The CDR3 region has the DNA TGTGCCAGCAGCAAGACAGAGAACTATGGCTACACCTTC. Residues: CASSKTENYGYTF. The V and J genes are TRBV7-8 and TRBJ1-2; maybe TRBD1 (5 bases). V lost 5 bases and J 2 bases, leaving 9 bases between the germline ends. This CDR3 has 13 amino acids. Germline-derived CDR1 and CDR2 are SGHVS and FQNEAQ. The variable domain in full, completed from reference TRBV7-8 and TRBJ1-2, reads GAGVSQSPRYKVAKRGQDVALRCDPISGHVSLFWYQQALGQGPEFLTYFQNEAQLDKSGLPSDRFFAERPEGSVSTLKIQRTQQEDSAVYLCASSKTENYGYTFGSGTRLTVV.